This T cell receptor (beta chain) was obtained from a study of CD4+ T cells in melanoma. Findings and caveats of the study: In melanoma, neoantigen-specific CD4+ T cells reportedly differed in differentiation state. CD8+ T cell, macrophage and B cell function reportedly correlated with neoantigen-specific CD4+ T cells.

Looked up from germline, CDR1 is LNHDA and CDR2 is SQIVND (reference sequence). V dropped 5 bases and J dropped 3 bases, with 13 bases sitting between them. The CDR3 is made up of 15 amino acids. Method: immunoSEQ multiplex PCR; TCRdb's copy keeps in-frame clones and lacks some. The sample shows approximately 14,000 clones, roughly 66% of them seen only once. With respect to this clone: Its antigen remains unidentified.

Sequenced: cells from a culture (not recorded whether cultured in vitro). The sequence derives from a human donor with melanoma. The rearrangement uses TRBV19 and TRBJ2-2; no definite D call. CDR3 region: CASSPLGEHTGELFF. In DNA form, the CDR3 reads TGTGCCAGTAGTCCCCTCGGTGAACACACCGGGGAGCTGTTTTTT.